The present TCR beta chain was sequenced within a study of tissue T cells after allogeneic stem cell transplantation. Time point specified: mouse harvest day 7 after allogeneic transplant. Mouse grafts combined 10^7 T-cell-depleted bone marrow cells with 10^6 splenic CD5+ T cells. Tissues came from B6→BALB/c major-mismatch GVHD mice at day 7 or 14. This clone has a single count. Antigen unknown. The genes and germline here are from mouse. Coverage ceases 1 residue before the CDR3 finishes, and the germline J gene fills in the end. TCRbeta CDR3 was sequenced at survey depth with template counts. Repertoires were generated with immunoSEQ multiplex PCR, while TCRdb's copy carries only in-frame clones and drops some. The table records about 8,200 clones, roughly 51% of them present only once. Findings and limits, study-wide: Some tissue clones might be persisting host cells; their alloreactivity or antigen specificity was not determined. TCR repertoires tracked anatomic similarity, regardless of disease or transplant status.

Germline V gene data show CDR1 as SGHSA and CDR2 as FRNQAP. This CDR3 has 12 residues. Trimming left V 5 bases short and J 1 base short, with 5 bases between. V is TRBV16 and J is TRBJ1-1; no clear D gene. Material: gut tissue. This receptor was obtained from a female BALB/c mouse given C57BL/6 T cells with graft-versus-host disease after an allogeneic hematopoietic cell transplant. CDR3 in amino acids: CASSLKNTEVFF. Incomplete CDR3 DNA: TGTGCAAGCAGCCTCAAAAACACAGAAGTCTTC.